This T cell receptor (beta chain) was sequenced during a study of T cells in Graves' hyperthyroidism and ophthalmopathy. Researchers took RNA transcripts and amplified the TCR beta CDR3 regions from them. The HTBI primer set drove a first-round RT-PCR of the TCR CDR3. One entry per CDR3 protein, called by TCRdb with MiXCR from the multiplex PCR reads. The sample includes hundreds of thousands of distinct CDR3 sequences, around 21% seen only once; the top ten take 34%. Turning to this clonotype: Its antigen is not identified.

Broader study findings: For ophthalmopathy, model prediction preceded onset by a median approximately 6 months. A model of 13 V-J features distinguished ophthalmopathy from stable hyperthyroidism.

V was shortened by 8 bases and J by 0 bases, with 16 bases between the two germline ends. Germline CDR1 MDHEN, CDR2 SYDVKM. CDR3 length: 15 residues. Disease lasting under 3 months, a NOSPECS grade of at least 4, and a Clinical Activity Score of at least 3 were features of the ophthalmopathy patients. PBMCs were sourced from over 8.5 ml fresh peripheral blood. This receptor was identified in a man in his thirties or forties with Graves' ophthalmopathy. Sequences were obtained from blood. The chain employs TRBV28 and TRBJ1-2; D uncertain. Here the CDR3 reads CASSQGRNANYGYTF. CDR3 bases: TGTGCCAGCTCTCAAGGCAGGAATGCTAACTATGGCTACACCTTC.